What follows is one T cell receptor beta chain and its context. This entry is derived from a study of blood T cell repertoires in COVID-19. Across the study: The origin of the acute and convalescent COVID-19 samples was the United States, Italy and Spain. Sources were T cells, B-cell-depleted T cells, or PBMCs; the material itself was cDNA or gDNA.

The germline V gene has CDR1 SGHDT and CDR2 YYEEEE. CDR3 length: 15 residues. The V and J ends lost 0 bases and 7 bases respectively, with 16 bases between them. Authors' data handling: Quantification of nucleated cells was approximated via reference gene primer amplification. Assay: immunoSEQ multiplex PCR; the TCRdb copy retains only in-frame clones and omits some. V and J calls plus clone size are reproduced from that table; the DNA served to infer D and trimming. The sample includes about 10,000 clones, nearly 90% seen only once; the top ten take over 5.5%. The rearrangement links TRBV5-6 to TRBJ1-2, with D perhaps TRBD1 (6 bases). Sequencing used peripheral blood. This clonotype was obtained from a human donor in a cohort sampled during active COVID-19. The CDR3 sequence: CASSLAGGAGGGYTF. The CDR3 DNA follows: TGTGCCAGCAGCTTGGCCGGGGGGGCCGGGGGTGGCTACACCTTC.